This T cell receptor (beta chain) was identified during a study of vaccination effects on CD4 cells after COVID-19. The ViraFEST assay expanded antigen-specific CD4+ T cells with viral peptide pools before sequencing. Subsequent to about 10 days of culture, CD4+ T cells were isolated. People in the vaccine group had not been infected with SARS-CoV-2 before, and their nucleocapsid antibodies were negative. Each well held 2 million to 2.5 million PBMC cultured with around 9.2 ug/ml peptides and roughly 9 IU/ml IL-2. Clones were sequenced by immunoSEQ multiplex PCR, and TCRdb holds only the in-frame ones, with some missing. The data contain 40,000 to 45,000 clones, around three quarters of them seen just once; the ten biggest clones take up approximately 10%. This clone was counted between two and nine times. Antigen: not known. This CDR3 has 14 amino acids. Germline V gene sequence: CDR1 SGHTA, CDR2 FQGNSA. V was shortened by 6 bases and J by 8 bases, with 16 bases between the two germline ends.

The rearrangement links TRBV7-2 to TRBJ2-2; D is unresolved. The input for sequencing was CD4+ T cells from PBMCs cultured with SARS-CoV-2 spike peptides, taken before COVID-19 vaccination. The sequence was obtained from a human donor who received a COVID-19 vaccine. This chain's CDR3 is CASRPGPSQGELFF. The CDR3 coding sequence is TGTGCCAGCAGGCCCGGGCCCTCCCAGGGGGAGCTGTTTTTT. Using reference TRBV7-2 and TRBJ2-2 for the parts outside the CDR3, the full variable domain is GAGVSQSPSNKVTEKGKDVELRCDPISGHTALYWYRQSLGQGLEFLIYFQGNSAPDKSGLPSDRFSAERTGGSVSTLTIQRTQQEDSAVYLCASRPGPSQGELFFGEGSRLTVL.